This T cell receptor beta chain was captured by sequencing in a study of Ad26.COV2.S vaccination and SARS-CoV-2 variants. Study context: Intramuscularly, Ad26.COV2.S was given either once or twice, 56 days apart. General observations from the study: Greater spike-specific TCR breadth was seen in vaccine recipients than in placebo recipients.

As for this clone: Antigen specificity is unknown.

Treatment defined: roughly 18 received Ad26.COV2.S at low or high dose, single or two shots; roughly five received placebo; per-sample allocation not given. Sampling was done on day 63 after the first vaccine or placebo injection. Assay: immunoSEQ multiplex PCR; the TCRdb copy retains only in-frame clones and omits some. The top ten clones hold approximately 1.5% of a sample with about 680,000 clones, around 89% of them seen once. Trimming cost V 2 bases and J 7 bases; bases outside gene matches: 6. Germline V lookup: CDR1 KGHDR, CDR2 SFDVKD. The CDR3 runs to 15 residues. Sequenced here: peripheral blood, sampled in a trial of Ad26.COV2.S vaccine versus placebo. The chain carries TRBV24-1 and TRBJ1-2, with TRBD1 matching 10 bases. The sequence derives from a person aged 18-65 years who received the Ad26.COV2.S COVID-19 vaccine or a placebo. CDR3 coding DNA: TGTGCCACCAGTGATTCGGACAGGGGGGGCGGTGGCTACACCTTC. The encoded protein is CATSDSDRGGGGYTF.